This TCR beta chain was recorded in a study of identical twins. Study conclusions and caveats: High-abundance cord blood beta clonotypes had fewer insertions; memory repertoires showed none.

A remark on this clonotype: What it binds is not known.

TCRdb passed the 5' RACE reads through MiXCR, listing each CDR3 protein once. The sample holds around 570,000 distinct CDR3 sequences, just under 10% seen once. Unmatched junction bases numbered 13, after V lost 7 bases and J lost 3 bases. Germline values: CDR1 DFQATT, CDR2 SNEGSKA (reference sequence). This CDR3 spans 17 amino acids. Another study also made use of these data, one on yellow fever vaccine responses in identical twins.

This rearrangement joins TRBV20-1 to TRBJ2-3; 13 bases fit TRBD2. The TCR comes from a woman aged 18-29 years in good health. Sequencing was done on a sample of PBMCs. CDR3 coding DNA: TGCAGTGTCGGGACTAGCGGGGCCGGGCGGGGAACAGATACGCAGTATTTT. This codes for CSVGTSGAGRGTDTQYF.